This T cell receptor (beta chain) was observed in a study of CD8 T cells in Susac syndrome. Germline assignment: CDR1 LGHNA and CDR2 YSLEER. The CDR3 length is 13 residues. V lost 0 bases to trimming and J lost 9 bases, with 12 bases between them. With random hexamers, 0.5 to 1 ug RNA was reverse transcribed. The method of amplification for TCR beta CDR3 was immunoSEQ multiplex PCR, covering 54 Vbeta and 13 Jbeta. Each CDR3 protein is one row after TCRdb ran MiXCR on the immunoSEQ multiplex PCR reads. In the table there are around 160,000 distinct CDR3 sequences, around 95% of which are singletons. CD8+ and CD4+ T cells taken from blood had their TCR beta sequenced.

The chain carries TRBV4-3 and TRBJ2-7; D remains ambiguous. Sequenced sample: CD4+ T cells from PBMCs. This TCR came from a human donor in good health. CDR3 in DNA: TGCGCCAGCAGCCAAGATAGGTACGGTAGGCAGTACTTC. Encoded protein: CASSQDRYGRQYF.